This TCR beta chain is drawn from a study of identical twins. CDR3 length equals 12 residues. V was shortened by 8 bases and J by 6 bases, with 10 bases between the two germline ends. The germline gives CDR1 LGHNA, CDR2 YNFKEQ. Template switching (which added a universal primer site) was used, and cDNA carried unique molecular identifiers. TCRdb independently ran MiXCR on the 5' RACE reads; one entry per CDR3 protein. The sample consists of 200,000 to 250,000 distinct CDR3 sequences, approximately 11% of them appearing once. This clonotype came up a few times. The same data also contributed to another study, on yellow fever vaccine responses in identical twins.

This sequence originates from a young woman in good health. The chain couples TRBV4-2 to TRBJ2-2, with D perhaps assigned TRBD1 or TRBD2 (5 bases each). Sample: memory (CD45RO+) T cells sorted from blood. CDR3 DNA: TGTGCCAGCGGATGGGGGTCCGGGGAGCTGTTTTTT. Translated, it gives CASGWGSGELFF.